This TCR beta chain was identified during a study of blood T cell repertoires in COVID-19. Study overall: Sites across the United States, Italy and Spain contributed samples from acute and convalescent COVID-19.

Per the authors' pipeline: Reference gene primers were amplified, and this amplification served to estimate nucleated cell counts. Profiling relied on immunoSEQ multiplex PCR, and the TCRdb table lists in-frame clones only, not all of them. The DNA gave D and trimming, while V, J and clone size come from that table. The data contain 80,000 to 100,000 clones, 70% to 90% of them singletons. The CDR3 runs to 14 residues. Germline CDR1 reads SQVTM; CDR2 reads ANQGSEA. Losses at the gene ends were 4 bases for V and 2 bases for J; bases not matched to a gene: 3. This clone was counted a single time. The sequencing sample was made of peripheral blood. The chain recombines TRBV29-1 with TRBJ2-7, with 12 bases identical to TRBD1. The sequence came from a human donor in a cohort sampled during active COVID-19. The CDR3 region is CSVGRDRGPYEQYF. The CDR3 bases are TGCAGCGTTGGGAGGGACAGGGGGCCCTACGAGCAGTACTTC.